The entry below gives a single TCR beta chain sequence along with its context. The antigen is not known. TCRdb keeps only in-frame clones here, not all; method: immunoSEQ multiplex PCR. The sample consists of roughly 1,500,000 clones, about 98% of them appearing once. The V segment lost 3 bases and the J segment 5 bases; nucleotides outside the gene matches: 7. The germline V gene encodes CDR1 LNHNV and CDR2 YYDKDF (reference sequence). The CDR3 spans 14 residues. The source of the sample is a study of shared clonotypes between healthy human individuals. The wider study: Ranging from 18 to 49 in age, donors were two women and three men.

Donors comprised only Caucasian adults living in Nashville, Tennessee. Both subsets, CD45RA+ naive and CD45RA-negative memory, were split from the CD4+ cells. Notes on the study in general: Clonotype sharing across donors was expected to vary with sequencing depth.

The material sequenced was naive CD4+ T cells sorted from blood. Subset denoted: CD45RA+ positively selected. The V call is TRBV15, the J call TRBJ2-7; TRBD1 matches 7 bases. The sequence derives from a young man in good health. This chain's CDR3 is CATSSDRAYDEQYF. In nucleotides, the CDR3 is TGTGCCACCAGCAGTGACAGGGCCTATGACGAGCAGTACTTC.